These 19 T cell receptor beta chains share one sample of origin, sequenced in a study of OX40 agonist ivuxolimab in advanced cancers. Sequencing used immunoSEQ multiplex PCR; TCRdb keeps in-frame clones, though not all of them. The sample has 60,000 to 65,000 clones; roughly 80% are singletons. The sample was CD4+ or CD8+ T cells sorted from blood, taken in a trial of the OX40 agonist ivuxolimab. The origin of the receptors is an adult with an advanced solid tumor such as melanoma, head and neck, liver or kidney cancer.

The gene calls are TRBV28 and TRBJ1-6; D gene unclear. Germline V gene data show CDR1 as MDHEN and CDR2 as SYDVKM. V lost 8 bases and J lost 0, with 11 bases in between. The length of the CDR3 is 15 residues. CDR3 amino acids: CASGLRSSYNSPLHF. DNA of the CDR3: TGTGCCAGCGGTCTGAGGAGCTCCTATAATTCACCCCTCCACTTT.

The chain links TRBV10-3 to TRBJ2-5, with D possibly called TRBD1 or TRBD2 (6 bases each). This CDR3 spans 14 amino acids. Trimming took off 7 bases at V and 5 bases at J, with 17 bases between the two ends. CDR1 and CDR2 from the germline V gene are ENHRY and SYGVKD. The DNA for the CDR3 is TGTGCCATCATGACAGTGGGGGCGGGGGAGACCCAGTACTTC. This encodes CAIMTVGAGETQYF.

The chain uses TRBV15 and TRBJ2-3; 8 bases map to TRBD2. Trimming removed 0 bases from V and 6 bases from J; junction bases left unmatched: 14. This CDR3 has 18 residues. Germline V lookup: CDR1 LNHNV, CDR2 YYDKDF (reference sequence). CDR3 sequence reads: CATSREGGYGRARDTQYF. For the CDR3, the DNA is TGTGCCACCAGCAGAGAGGGGGGGTACGGGAGGGCCAGGGATACGCAGTATTTT.

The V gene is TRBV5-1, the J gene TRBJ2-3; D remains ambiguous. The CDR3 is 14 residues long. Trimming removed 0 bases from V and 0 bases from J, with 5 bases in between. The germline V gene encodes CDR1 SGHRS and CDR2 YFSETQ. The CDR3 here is CASSLGLSTDTQYF. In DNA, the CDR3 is TGCGCCAGCAGCTTGGGACTTAGCACAGATACGCAGTATTTT.

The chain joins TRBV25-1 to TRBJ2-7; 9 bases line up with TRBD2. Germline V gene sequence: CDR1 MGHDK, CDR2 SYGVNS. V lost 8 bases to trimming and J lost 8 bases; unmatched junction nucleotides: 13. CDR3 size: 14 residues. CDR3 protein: CASAGPGREGKQYV. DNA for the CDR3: TGTGCCAGCGCCGGACCGGGGCGGGAGGGAAAGCAGTACGTC.

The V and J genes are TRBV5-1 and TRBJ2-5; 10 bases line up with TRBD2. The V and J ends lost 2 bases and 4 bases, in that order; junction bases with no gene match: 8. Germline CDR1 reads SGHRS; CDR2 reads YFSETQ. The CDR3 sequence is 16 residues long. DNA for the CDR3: TGCGCCAGCAGCTTTGGGAGCGGGAGGGCCGGAGAGACCCAGTACTTC. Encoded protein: CASSFGSGRAGETQYF.

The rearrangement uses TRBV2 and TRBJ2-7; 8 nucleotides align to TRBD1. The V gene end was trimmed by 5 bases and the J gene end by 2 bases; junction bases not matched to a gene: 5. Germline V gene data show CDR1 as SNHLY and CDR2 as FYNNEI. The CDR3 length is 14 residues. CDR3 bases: TGTGCCAGCAGTCGGCAGGGGGCGGCCTACGAGCAGTACGTC. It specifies CASSRQGAAYEQYV.

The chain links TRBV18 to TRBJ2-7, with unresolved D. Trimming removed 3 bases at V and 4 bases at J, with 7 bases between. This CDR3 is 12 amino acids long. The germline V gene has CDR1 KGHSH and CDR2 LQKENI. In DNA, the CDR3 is TGTGCCAGCTCACCGAAAGGTTACGAGCAGTACGTC. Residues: CASSPKGYEQYV.

The CDR3 DNA follows: TGTGCCAGCAGGGAGGGGAGGGTTCAGCCCCAGCATTTT. It specifies CASREGRVQPQHF. This chain uses TRBV6-1 with TRBJ1-5, with a weak D call TRBD1 (5 bases). V lost 6 bases and J lost 6, with 12 bases in between. The CDR3 covers 13 residues. Germline CDR1 is MNHNS and CDR2 is SASEGT.

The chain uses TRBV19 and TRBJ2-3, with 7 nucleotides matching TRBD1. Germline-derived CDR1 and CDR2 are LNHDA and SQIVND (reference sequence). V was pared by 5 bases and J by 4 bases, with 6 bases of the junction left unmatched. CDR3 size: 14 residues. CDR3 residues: CASSLDRVSDTQYF. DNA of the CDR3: TGTGCCAGTAGTCTCGACAGGGTCTCAGATACGCAGTATTTT.

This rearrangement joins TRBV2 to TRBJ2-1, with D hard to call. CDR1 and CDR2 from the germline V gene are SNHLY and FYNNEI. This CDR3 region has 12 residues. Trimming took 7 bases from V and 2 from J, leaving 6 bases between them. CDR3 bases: TGTGCCAGCACCTGGCCCTACAATGAGCAGTTCTTC. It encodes CASTWPYNEQFF.

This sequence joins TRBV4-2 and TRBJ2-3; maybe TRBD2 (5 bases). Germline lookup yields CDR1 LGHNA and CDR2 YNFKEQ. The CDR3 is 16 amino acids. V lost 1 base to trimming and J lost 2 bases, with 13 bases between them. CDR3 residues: CASSQGRSSNTDTQYF. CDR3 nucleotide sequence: TGTGCCAGCAGCCAAGGGAGGTCTAGCAACACAGATACGCAGTATTTT.

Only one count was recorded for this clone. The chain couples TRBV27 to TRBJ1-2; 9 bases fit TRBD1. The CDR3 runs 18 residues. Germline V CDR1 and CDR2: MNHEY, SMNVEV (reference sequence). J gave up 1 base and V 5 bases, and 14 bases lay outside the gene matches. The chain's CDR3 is CASSHRGLPLKFNYGYTF. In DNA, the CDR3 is TGTGCCAGCAGTCACAGGGGGCTCCCACTCAAATTTAACTATGGCTACACCTTC.

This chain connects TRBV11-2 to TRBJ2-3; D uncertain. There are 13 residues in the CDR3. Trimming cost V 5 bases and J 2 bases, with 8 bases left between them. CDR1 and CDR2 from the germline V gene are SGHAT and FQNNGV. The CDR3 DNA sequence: TGTGCCAGCAGCCGCGAGACCACAGATACGCAGTATTTT. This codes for CASSRETTDTQYF.

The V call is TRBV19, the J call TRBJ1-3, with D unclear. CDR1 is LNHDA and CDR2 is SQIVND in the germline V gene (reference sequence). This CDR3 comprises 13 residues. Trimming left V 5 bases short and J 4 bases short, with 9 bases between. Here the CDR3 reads CASSEGKGNTIYF. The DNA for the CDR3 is TGTGCCAGTAGTGAAGGAAAAGGAAACACCATATATTTT.

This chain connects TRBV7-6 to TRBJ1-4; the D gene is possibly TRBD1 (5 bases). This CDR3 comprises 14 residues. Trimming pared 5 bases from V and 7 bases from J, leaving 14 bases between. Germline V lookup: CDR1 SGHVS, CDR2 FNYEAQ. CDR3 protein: CASSRNPGGEKLFF. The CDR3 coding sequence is TGTGCCAGCAGCCGGAACCCCGGGGGTGAAAAACTGTTTTTT.

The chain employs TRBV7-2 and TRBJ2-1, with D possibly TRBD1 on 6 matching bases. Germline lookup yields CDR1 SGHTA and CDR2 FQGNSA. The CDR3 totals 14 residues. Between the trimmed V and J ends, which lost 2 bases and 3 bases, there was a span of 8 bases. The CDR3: CASSLTTGYNEQFF. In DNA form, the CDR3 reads TGTGCCAGCAGCTTAACGACAGGCTACAATGAGCAGTTCTTC.

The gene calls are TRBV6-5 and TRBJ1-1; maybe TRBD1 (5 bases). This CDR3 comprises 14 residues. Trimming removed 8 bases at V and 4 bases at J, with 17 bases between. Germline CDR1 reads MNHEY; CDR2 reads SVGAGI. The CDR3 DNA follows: TGTGCCAGCCGGGAAGACAGCTTAGGCACTGAAGCTTTCTTT. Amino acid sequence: CASREDSLGTEAFF.

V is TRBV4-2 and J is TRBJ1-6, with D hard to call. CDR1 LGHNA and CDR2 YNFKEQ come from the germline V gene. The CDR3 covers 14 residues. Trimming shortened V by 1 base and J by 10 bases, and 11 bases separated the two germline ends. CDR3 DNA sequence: TGTGCCAGCAGCCAAGGGGCGGGGAGGTCACCCCTCCACTTT. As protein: CASSQGAGRSPLHF.